Listed below are T cell receptor beta chains from one sample, sequenced in a study of blood T cell repertoires in COVID-19. Repertoires were generated with immunoSEQ multiplex PCR, while TCRdb's copy carries only in-frame clones and drops some. This sample has some 270,000 clones, with 75% to 90% found just once. Specimen: peripheral blood. The receptors shown here come from a woman in her 70s with acute or convalescent COVID-19. The CDR3 runs from the conserved cysteine through the conserved F or W. D genes are given only for firm matches. Only some rows state a clone size, as once, few, many or a class for expanded clones.

CDR3aa: CASSPKGGTYGYTF; CDR3nt: TGTGCCAGCAGCCCCAAGGGGGGGACCTATGGCTACACCTTC; abundance: .; d_gene: .; v_gene: TRBV5-6; j_gene: TRBJ1-2
CDR3aa: CASGQGAVNEKLFF; CDR3nt: TGTGCCAGCGGACAGGGGGCGGTTAATGAAAAACTGTTTTTT; abundance: .; d_gene: TRBD1; v_gene: TRBV6-5; j_gene: TRBJ1-4
CDR3aa: CASSLSAVPSIYNEQFF; CDR3nt: TGTGCCAGCAGCTTGTCAGCGGTCCCGTCGATCTACAATGAGCAGTTCTTC; abundance: once; d_gene: .; v_gene: TRBV5-4; j_gene: TRBJ2-1
CDR3aa: CASSLGEEQYF; CDR3nt: TGTGCCAGCAGCTTGGGCGAGGAGCAGTACTTC; abundance: .; d_gene: .; v_gene: TRBV5-6; j_gene: TRBJ2-7
CDR3aa: CATSRRQGENEKLFF; CDR3nt: TGTGCCACCAGCAGAAGACAGGGGGAAAATGAAAAACTGTTTTTT; abundance: .; d_gene: TRBD1; v_gene: TRBV15; j_gene: TRBJ1-4
CDR3aa: CASSRATGNTEAFF; CDR3nt: TGCGCCAGCAGCAGAGCTACCGGGAACACTGAAGCTTTCTTT; abundance: .; d_gene: .; v_gene: TRBV5-1; j_gene: TRBJ1-1
CDR3aa: CSYRVIGDYYTDTQYF; CDR3nt: TGCTCGTACCGGGTCATCGGGGACTACTACACAGATACGCAGTATTTT; abundance: .; d_gene: TRBD2; v_gene: TRBV7-9; j_gene: TRBJ2-3
CDR3aa: CGVRSGDYEQYF; CDR3nt: TGCGGAGTCAGGAGCGGGGACTACGAGCAGTACTTC; abundance: .; d_gene: TRBD2; v_gene: TRBV29-1; j_gene: TRBJ2-7
CDR3aa: CASSLGLIGSEAFF; CDR3nt: TGTGCCAGCAGCTTAGGCCTGATCGGTTCTGAAGCTTTCTTT; abundance: .; d_gene: .; v_gene: TRBV13; j_gene: TRBJ1-1
CDR3aa: CASSSTGRGYGYTF; CDR3nt: TGCGCCAGCAGCTCCACAGGGCGTGGATATGGCTACACCTTC; abundance: .; d_gene: .; v_gene: TRBV5-1; j_gene: TRBJ1-2
CDR3aa: CASSSRDWLEQFF; CDR3nt: TGTGCCAGTAGTAGCCGGGACTGGTTAGAGCAGTTCTTC; abundance: once; d_gene: .; v_gene: TRBV19; j_gene: TRBJ2-1
CDR3aa: CASSQEVYSNQPQHF; CDR3nt: TGCGCCAGCAGCCAAGAGGTCTATAGCAATCAGCCCCAGCATTTT; abundance: few; d_gene: .; v_gene: TRBV4-1; j_gene: TRBJ1-5
CDR3aa: CASSPRGGNQPQHF; CDR3nt: TGCGCCAGCAGCCCCCGAGGAGGCAATCAGCCCCAGCATTTT; abundance: .; d_gene: .; v_gene: TRBV5-1; j_gene: TRBJ1-5
CDR3aa: CATSPSWPSTTDTQYF; CDR3nt: TGTGCCACATCCCCATCCTGGCCCTCAACCACAGATACGCAGTATTTT; abundance: .; d_gene: .; v_gene: TRBV28; j_gene: TRBJ2-3
CDR3aa: CASSKGDRANTEAFF; CDR3nt: TGTGCCAGCAGCAAAGGGGACAGGGCCAACACTGAAGCTTTCTTT; abundance: .; d_gene: .; v_gene: TRBV21-1; j_gene: TRBJ1-1
CDR3aa: CAISDQEVGKLFF; CDR3nt: TGTGCCATCAGTGACCAGGAGGTGGGAAAACTGTTTTTT; abundance: .; d_gene: .; v_gene: TRBV10-3; j_gene: TRBJ1-4
CDR3aa: CASSVGQGIGYTF; CDR3nt: TGTGCCAGCAGCGTAGGACAGGGCATCGGCTACACCTTC; abundance: .; d_gene: TRBD1; v_gene: TRBV9; j_gene: TRBJ1-2
CDR3aa: CASSVRDRAQETQYF; CDR3nt: TGTGCCAGCAGCGTCCGGGACAGGGCCCAAGAGACCCAGTACTTC; abundance: .; d_gene: TRBD1; v_gene: TRBV5-5; j_gene: TRBJ2-5
CDR3aa: CSAVLNEQFF; CDR3nt: TGCAGTGCTGTACTAAATGAGCAGTTCTTC; abundance: .; d_gene: .; v_gene: TRBV20-1; j_gene: TRBJ2-1
CDR3aa: CASSLGLTGATQYF; CDR3nt: TGCGCCAGCAGCTTGGGACTTACAGGGGCTACGCAGTATTTT; abundance: .; d_gene: TRBD1; v_gene: TRBV5-1; j_gene: TRBJ2-3
CDR3aa: CASNRDRGKYEQYF; CDR3nt: TGTGCCAGCAATCGGGACAGGGGGAAGTACGAGCAGTACTTC; abundance: .; d_gene: TRBD1; v_gene: TRBV2; j_gene: TRBJ2-7
CDR3aa: CASSLQQGRNEQFF; CDR3nt: TGTGCCAGCAGCTTACAACAGGGAAGGAATGAGCAGTTCTTC; abundance: once; d_gene: .; v_gene: TRBV5-6; j_gene: TRBJ2-1
CDR3aa: CASSIGGLTEAFF; CDR3nt: TGTGCCAGCAGCATAGGGGGCTTAACTGAAGCTTTCTTT; abundance: .; d_gene: TRBD1; v_gene: TRBV7-3; j_gene: TRBJ1-1
CDR3aa: CSASRQGAGGYTF; CDR3nt: TGCAGTGCTAGTCGCCAGGGGGCAGGTGGCTACACCTTC; abundance: .; d_gene: TRBD1; v_gene: TRBV20-1; j_gene: TRBJ1-2
CDR3aa: CANYRGALQETQYF; CDR3nt: TGCGCCAACTACAGGGGGGCTCTCCAAGAGACCCAGTACTTC; abundance: .; d_gene: TRBD1; v_gene: TRBV23-1; j_gene: TRBJ2-5
CDR3aa: CASSSGQTFNQPQHF; CDR3nt: TGTGCCAGCAGTTCCGGACAGACGTTCAATCAGCCCCAGCATTTT; abundance: .; d_gene: .; v_gene: TRBV6-5; j_gene: TRBJ1-5
CDR3aa: CASSWTVTKETQYF; CDR3nt: TGCGCCAGCAGCTGGACTGTAACGAAAGAGACCCAGTACTTC; abundance: .; d_gene: .; v_gene: TRBV5-1; j_gene: TRBJ2-5
CDR3aa: CASSVTGRGTEAFF; CDR3nt: TGCGCCAGCAGCGTTACAGGGAGGGGAACTGAAGCTTTCTTT; abundance: .; d_gene: .; v_gene: TRBV5-1; j_gene: TRBJ1-1
CDR3aa: CASSSRPRLAGSTDTQYF; CDR3nt: TGTGCCAGCAGTTCCCGCCCCCGACTAGCGGGAAGCACAGATACGCAGTATTTT; abundance: .; d_gene: TRBD2; v_gene: TRBV27; j_gene: TRBJ2-3
CDR3aa: CASSIRDRDSPLHF; CDR3nt: TGTGCCAGCAGCATCCGGGACAGGGATTCACCCCTCCACTTT; abundance: .; d_gene: TRBD1; v_gene: TRBV5-4; j_gene: TRBJ1-6
CDR3aa: CASSYQGISNQPQHF; CDR3nt: TGTGCCAGCAGCTACCAGGGGATATCCAATCAGCCCCAGCATTTT; abundance: .; d_gene: .; v_gene: TRBV7-2; j_gene: TRBJ1-5
CDR3aa: CASSSRTFQETQYF; CDR3nt: TGTGCCAGCAGTTCCCGGACTTTTCAAGAGACCCAGTACTTC; abundance: .; d_gene: .; v_gene: TRBV27; j_gene: TRBJ2-5
CDR3aa: CASTGGFEQQPQHF; CDR3nt: TGTGCCAGTACAGGGGGCTTCGAGCAGCAGCCCCAGCATTTT; abundance: .; d_gene: TRBD1; v_gene: TRBV19; j_gene: TRBJ1-5
CDR3aa: CSASGGEAFF; CDR3nt: TGCAGTGCCTCAGGGGGCGAAGCTTTCTTT; abundance: .; d_gene: TRBD1; v_gene: TRBV20-1; j_gene: TRBJ1-1
CDR3aa: CASTRSRGYGAFF; CDR3nt: TGTGCCAGCACCCGGTCCAGGGGCTATGGAGCTTTCTTT; abundance: .; d_gene: .; v_gene: TRBV6-4; j_gene: TRBJ1-1
CDR3aa: CASNIAGGTGATYGYTF; CDR3nt: TGTGCCAGCAATATCGCCGGCGGGACAGGGGCTACGTATGGCTACACCTTC; abundance: .; d_gene: TRBD1; v_gene: TRBV28; j_gene: TRBJ1-2
CDR3aa: CSVDLQGSYGYTF; CDR3nt: TGCAGCGTTGATTTACAGGGGAGCTATGGCTACACCTTC; abundance: .; d_gene: TRBD1; v_gene: TRBV29-1; j_gene: TRBJ1-2
CDR3aa: CASSFELAGNNEQFF; CDR3nt: TGCGCCAGCAGCTTCGAACTAGCGGGTAACAATGAGCAGTTCTTC; abundance: .; d_gene: TRBD2; v_gene: TRBV5-1; j_gene: TRBJ2-1
CDR3aa: CASSLRGPVSGANVLTF; CDR3nt: TGTGCCAGCAGCTTAAGGGGGCCGGTCTCTGGGGCCAACGTCCTGACTTTC; abundance: .; d_gene: TRBD1; v_gene: TRBV7-2; j_gene: TRBJ2-6